The clone carrying this T cell receptor beta chain came up a few times. Per the original methods: Scientists estimated how many nucleated cells there were by amplifying reference gene primers. TCRdb's copy holds only in-frame clones and misses some; the assay was immunoSEQ multiplex PCR. The V and J calls and clone size come from that table; D and trimming were worked out from the DNA. The sample contains around 54,000 clones, about four fifths of which appear only once. The data stem from a study of blood T cell repertoires in COVID-19. In the study overall: COVID-19 samples from acute and convalescent phases originated in the United States, Italy and Spain. Sources were T cells, B-cell-depleted T cells, or PBMCs; the material itself was cDNA or gDNA.

The J segment lost 8 bases and the V segment lost 5 bases, leaving 13 bases of the junction unmatched. CDR1 is MNHEY and CDR2 is SVGAGI in the germline V gene. The CDR3 loop spans 15 amino acids. The specimen sequenced was peripheral blood. The rearrangement uses TRBV6-5 and TRBJ1-2; 8 bases map to TRBD1. This receptor was taken from a woman in her sixties or seventies with acute or convalescent COVID-19. CDR3 protein: CASSPLGQGQGGYTF. The CDR3 region has the DNA TGTGCCAGCAGTCCTCTTGGACAGGGCCAGGGGGGCTACACCTTC.